The rows below give T cell receptor beta chains drawn from one sample of a study of PD-1 blockade in classical Hodgkin lymphoma. Assay: immunoSEQ multiplex PCR; the TCRdb copy retains only in-frame clones and omits some. Among fewer than 55,000 clones, over 75% were seen once, and the ten largest hold 37%. The material sequenced was peripheral blood mononuclear cells (PBMCs), taken before the fourth cycle of nivolumab. Receptors originate from a human donor with classical Hodgkin lymphoma. Both conserved end residues are part of each CDR3. D genes are given only for firm matches. Only part of the rows carry a size: once, few, many, or a class if the clone is expanded.

V gene	clone size	D gene	J gene	CDR3 protein	CDR3 DNA
TRBV4-3	NA	NA	TRBJ2-1	CASSQDPSYNEQFF	TGCGCCAGCAGCCAAGACCCTAGCTACAATGAGCAGTTCTTC
TRBV7-2	NA	TRBD2	TRBJ2-3	CASSAGLAGTDTQYF	TGTGCCAGCAGCGCCGGACTAGCGGGCACAGATACGCAGTATTTT
TRBV6-5	NA	NA	TRBJ2-6	CAGRETGANVLTF	TGTGCCGGTCGGGAGACCGGGGCCAACGTCCTGACTTTC
TRBV27	NA	NA	TRBJ2-2	CASSPWALEGGGELFF	TGTGCCAGCAGCCCTTGGGCCTTGGAAGGCGGCGGGGAGCTGTTTTTT
TRBV19	NA	NA	TRBJ2-6	CASSMDTLSGANVLTF	TGTGCCAGTAGTATGGACACTCTCTCTGGGGCCAACGTCCTGACTTTC
TRBV6-5	NA	NA	TRBJ1-2	CASSYSGQNYGYTF	TGTGCCAGCAGTTACTCCGGACAGAACTATGGCTACACCTTC
TRBV29-1	NA	NA	TRBJ1-2	CSVFASDGYTF	TGCAGCGTTTTCGCGTCCGATGGCTACACCTTC
TRBV19	NA	TRBD1	TRBJ1-5	CASSGTGNQPQHF	TGTGCCAGTAGTGGGACAGGGAATCAGCCCCAGCATTTT
TRBV4-1	NA	NA	TRBJ1-5	CASSQDRRAYSNQPQHF	TGCGCCAGCAGCCAAGATCGTAGAGCATATAGCAATCAGCCCCAGCATTTT
TRBV7-2	NA	TRBD1	TRBJ1-2	CASSLTQGSNYGYTF	TGTGCCAGCAGCTTAACACAGGGGTCTAACTATGGCTACACCTTC
TRBV21-1	few	NA	TRBJ2-6	CASSKALLWTGGLVLTF	TGTGCCAGCAGCAAAGCTCTGCTGTGGACAGGGGGCTTGGTCCTGACTTTC